This entry is about one TCR beta chain. What it binds is not known. This entry is derived from a study of cytomegalovirus exposure and HLA in healthy donors. Points from the study as a whole: In the roughly 110 validation repertoires, approximately 93% of cluster scores exceeded 0, per a later analysis. TCR sequences were mostly rare, though some public TCRs occurred in many donors. Confirmation in vitro established that a few CMV-associated chains were specific for CMV antigens. Investigators reported 150 to 200 TCR beta chains as tied to cytomegalovirus.

Profiling relied on immunoSEQ multiplex PCR, and the TCRdb table lists in-frame clones only, not all of them. The data hold more than 120,000 clones, with more than 75% observed a single time. The CDR3 consists of 11 residues. V was pared by 3 bases and J by 4 bases, with 7 bases between. Germline lookup yields CDR1 SQVTM and CDR2 ANQGSEA. This sequence joins TRBV29-1 and TRBJ2-7; D is undetermined. Sequencing used PBMCs. This clonotype was obtained from a man between 18 and 35 years old in good health and CMV-seropositive. The CDR3 DNA is TGCAGCGTTGATAGTCAATACGAGCAGTACTTC. As protein: CSVDSQYEQYF.